This passage covers 5 T cell receptor beta chains from one sample sequenced in a study of human T cells and chemical hapten exposure. One entry per CDR3 protein results from TCRdb running MiXCR on the RACE reads. Among 43,000 or so distinct CDR3 sequences, about 4.5% were seen once, and the ten largest hold 1.5% to 2%. Specified time point: healthy volunteer bleed at 2 weeks. Total RNA was isolated from whole blood that had not been fractionated. Sequencing input: whole blood. These receptors came from a female donor in good health. Some clones in this sample may be carry-over from other donors' samples.

The V and J genes are TRBV3-1 and TRBJ1-2; D not certain. Trimming shortened V by 2 bases and J by 3 bases, and 13 bases separated the two germline ends. Looked up from germline, CDR1 is LGHDT and CDR2 is YNNKEL (reference sequence). The CDR3 runs 15 residues. CDR3 protein: CASSQNISPDYGYTF. Written as DNA, the CDR3 is TGTGCCAGCAGCCAAAACATCAGTCCGGACTATGGCTACACCTTC.

This clonotype was detected ten times or more. The rearrangement uses TRBV3-1 and TRBJ2-3; 9 bases are shared with TRBD2. J was trimmed by 8 bases and V by 0 bases; bases with no gene match: 12. CDR3 length equals 17 residues. Germline V gene sequence: CDR1 LGHDT, CDR2 YNNKEL (reference sequence). This chain's CDR3 is CASSQDQGGGARATQYF. The CDR3 nucleotides read TGTGCCAGCAGCCAAGATCAAGGCGGGGGGGCCCGTGCTACGCAGTATTTT.

The table lists this clonotype with many counts. The chain has TRBV6-5 and TRBJ2-3; D is unclear. This CDR3 is 14 amino acids long. The germline V and J ends were trimmed by 10 bases and 0 bases, with 14 bases remaining between them. CDR1 and CDR2 from the germline V gene are MNHEY and SVGAGI. The chain's CDR3 is CATKTGTSTDTQYF. The CDR3, as DNA: TGTGCCACCAAGACCGGCACCAGCACAGATACGCAGTATTTT.

A few counts support this clonotype. The chain carries TRBV20-1 and TRBJ1-2; D may be TRBD1 (5 bases). Germline V gives CDR1 DFQATT, CDR2 SNEGSKA (reference sequence). The V end was cut by 4 bases, the J end by 6 bases, with 15 bases between. The CDR3 contains 13 residues. The CDR3 region is CSAIRRQGHGYTF. The CDR3 nucleotides read TGCAGTGCTATTCGTCGGCAGGGCCATGGCTACACCTTC.

This clonotype showed up just a few times. The genes are TRBV20-1 and TRBJ2-1; the match to TRBD1 covers 7 bases. Germline V CDR1 and CDR2: DFQATT, SNEGSKA (reference sequence). This CDR3 contains 16 residues. After removal of 0 bases from V and 1 base from J, the junction contained 6 bases not matched to a gene. In DNA, the CDR3 is TGCAGTGCTAGAGATCTCGGCAGGGGGTCCTACAATGAGCAGTTCTTC. It codes for CSARDLGRGSYNEQFF.